The sequence of this T cell receptor (beta chain) was determined in a study of memory CD4+ T cells and cytomegalovirus serostatus. Background on the study: Healthy Belgian adult donors included under ten CMV-positive and some 23 CMV-negative people.

Note on this clone: The antigen remains undetermined.

Authors' processing steps: Out-of-frame sequences were removed, leaving 2,000,000 or so distinct TCRbeta sequences. Assay: immunoSEQ multiplex PCR; the TCRdb copy retains only in-frame clones and omits some. V, J and clone size were drawn from that table, and D and trimming were deduced from the DNA. The sample has 64,000 or so clones, about 74% seen once. The sort gate was single viable CD3+CD4+CD8-CD45RO+ cells for memory CD4+ T cells. Study-level results: Of 150 to 200 reported CMV TCRbeta sequences, under 70 were found in memory CD4+ repertoires.

This CDR3 has 16 residues. J was trimmed by 1 base and V by 0 bases; bases with no gene match: 6. The germline V gene has CDR1 SGHNT and CDR2 YYREEE (reference sequence). The source of this sequence is an adult in good health and CMV-seronegative. Sequences were obtained from memory CD4+ T cells from blood. The chain has TRBV5-4 and TRBJ2-7; 8 bases match TRBD2. The CDR3 nucleotides are TGTGCCAGCAGCTTGGGAGCCGGGACTAGTTCCTACGAGCAGTACTTC. The encoded protein is CASSLGAGTSSYEQYF.